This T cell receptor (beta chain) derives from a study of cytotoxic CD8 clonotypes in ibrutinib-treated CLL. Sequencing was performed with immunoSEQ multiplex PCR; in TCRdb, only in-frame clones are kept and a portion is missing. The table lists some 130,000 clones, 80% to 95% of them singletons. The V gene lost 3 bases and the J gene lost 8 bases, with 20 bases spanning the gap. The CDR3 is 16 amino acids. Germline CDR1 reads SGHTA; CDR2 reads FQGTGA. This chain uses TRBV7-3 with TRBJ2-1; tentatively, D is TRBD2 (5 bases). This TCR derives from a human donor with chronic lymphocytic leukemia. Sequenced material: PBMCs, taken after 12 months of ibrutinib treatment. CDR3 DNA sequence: TGTGCCAGCAGCTTCACGGGAACGGGGTTCGTGGATGAGCAGTTCTTC. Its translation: CASSFTGTGFVDEQFF.